This TCR beta chain was recovered during a study of shared clonotypes between healthy human individuals. Whole-study results and caveats: Several donors showed sharing of around 5% of naive CD4 clonotypes.

Notes on this clone: Its cognate antigen is unknown.

V was pared by 5 bases and J by 6 bases, with 17 bases between. The CDR3 covers 15 residues. The V gene's germline CDR1 is SGHTA and CDR2 FQGNSA. The study enrolled healthy HIV-negative adults without recent acute infections or vaccinations as donors. It was at deep level that the assay was run. The table came from immunoSEQ multiplex PCR; TCRdb's copy has only in-frame clones and leaves some out. This table has 950,000 to 1,100,000 clones, more than 75% appearing once. Material for sequencing was memory CD4+ T cells from PBMCs. Subset described: CD45RA-negative fraction. This chain links TRBV7-2 with TRBJ1-5; unclear D gene. The clonotype was recovered from a man younger than 35 in good health. Some clones in this sample may be carry-over from other donors' samples. CDR3 nucleotides: TGTGCCAGCAGCCGTACCCCGGACTCAAGTCAGCCCCAGCATTTT. Encoded protein: CASSRTPDSSQPQHF.